The present T cell receptor (beta chain) was sequenced within a study of tumor-infiltrating lymphocytes in primary liver carcinoma. The authors made TCR beta cDNA from 400 to 600 ng total RNA with a constant-region primer. Slightly modified ARM-PCR served as the procedure for the TCR beta libraries. These libraries came from three rounds of nested multiplex PCR. TRBV1-TRBV30 forward primers paired with a C-beta reverse primer drove the first two PCR rounds, about 10 cycles each. TCRdb recomputed calls from the multiplex PCR reads with MiXCR, one row per CDR3 protein. The sample includes 100,000 or so distinct CDR3 sequences, about three quarters of them seen just once. In regard to this clonotype: The antigen remains unidentified. Possible read error: a much larger clone is one base away.

Study-level findings and limits: Tumor region pairs overlapped more than did tumor-adjacent and tumor-blood pairs. Blood's top-250-clone fraction was significantly lower than that of tumors (p = 0.039).

The V segment lost 7 bases and the J segment 9 bases; nucleotides outside the gene matches: 17. The CDR3 sequence is 16 residues long. Germline CDR1 and CDR2: SGHVS and FQNEAQ. Unsorted bulk tissue (roughly 17-34 mg) underwent RNA and DNA co-extraction. HBV chronically infected the treatment-naive patients. Each tumor was sampled at four poles and its centre. The chain joins TRBV7-8 to TRBJ2-1; 8 nucleotides agree with TRBD2. Sequences were obtained from liver tumor tissue from sampling region 5. Subset meaning: tumor region T5, tumor centre. The sequence was collected from a woman between 55 and 75 years old with primary liver carcinoma and hepatitis B virus infection. CDR3 in DNA: TGTGCCAGCAACTACGGGGAAGCGGGAGCACGGCTTGAGCAGTTCTTC. It yields the protein CASNYGEAGARLEQFF.